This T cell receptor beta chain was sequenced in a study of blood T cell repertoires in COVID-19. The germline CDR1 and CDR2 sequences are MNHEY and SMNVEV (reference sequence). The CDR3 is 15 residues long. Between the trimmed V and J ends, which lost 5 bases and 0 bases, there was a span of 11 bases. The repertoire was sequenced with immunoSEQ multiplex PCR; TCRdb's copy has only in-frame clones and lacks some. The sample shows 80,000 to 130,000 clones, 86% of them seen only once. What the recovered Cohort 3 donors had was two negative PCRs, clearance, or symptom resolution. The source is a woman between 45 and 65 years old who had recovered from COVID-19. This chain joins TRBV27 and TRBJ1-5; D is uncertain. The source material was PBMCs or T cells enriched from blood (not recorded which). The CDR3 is CASSIDKYSNQPQHF. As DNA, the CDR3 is TGTGCCAGCAGTATAGACAAGTATAGCAATCAGCCCCAGCATTTT.